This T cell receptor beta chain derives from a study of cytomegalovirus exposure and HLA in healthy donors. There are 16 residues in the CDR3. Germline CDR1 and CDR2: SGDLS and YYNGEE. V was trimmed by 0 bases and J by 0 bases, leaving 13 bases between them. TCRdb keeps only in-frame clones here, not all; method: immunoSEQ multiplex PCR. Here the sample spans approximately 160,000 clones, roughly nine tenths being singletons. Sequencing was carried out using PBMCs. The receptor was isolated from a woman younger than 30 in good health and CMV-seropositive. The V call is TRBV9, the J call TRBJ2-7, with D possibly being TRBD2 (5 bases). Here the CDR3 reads CASSVGPSQNSYEQYF. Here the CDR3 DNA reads TGTGCCAGCAGCGTAGGTCCTAGCCAAAACTCCTACGAGCAGTACTTC.